One T cell receptor (beta chain) is described in this entry. The data were taken from a study of blood T cell repertoires in COVID-19. Overall study: Samples representing acute and convalescent COVID-19 were sourced from the United States, Italy and Spain. Sample material is recorded as cDNA or gDNA derived from T cells, B-cell-depleted T cells, or PBMCs.

Looked up from germline, CDR1 is SGHRS and CDR2 is YFSETQ. This CDR3 is built from 15 residues. Between the trimmed V and J ends, which lost 2 bases and 0 bases, there was a span of 9 bases. Per the original methods: By means of reference gene primer amplification, nucleated cell counts were estimated. Method: immunoSEQ multiplex PCR; TCRdb's copy keeps in-frame clones and lacks some. V and J calls and clone size follow that table, whereas D and trimming were derived from the DNA. Counted here are 88,000 or so clones, 70% to 90% occurring once; the ten biggest clones make up less than 9%. This chain links TRBV5-1 with TRBJ1-3; D uncertain. This sequence was found in a man aged 55 to 69 with acute or convalescent COVID-19. The sequenced material came from peripheral blood. For the CDR3, the DNA is TGCGCCAGCAGCTTTGCCGGGATCTCTGGAAACACCATATATTTT. It is translated as CASSFAGISGNTIYF. Complete variable domain (other parts from reference TRBV5-1 and TRBJ1-3): KAGVTQTPRYLIKTRGQQVTLSCSPISGHRSVSWYQQTPGQGLQFLFEYFSETQRNKGNFPGRFSGRQFSNSRSEMNVSTLELGDSALYLCASSFAGISGNTIYFGEGSWLTVV.